A selection of T cell receptor beta chains follows, all from one sample in a study of technical replicates of blood from a few donors. The table came from immunoSEQ multiplex PCR; TCRdb's copy has only in-frame clones and leaves some out. The sample yields roughly 40,000 clones, 95% to 97% seen once. Sequencing was carried out using T cells isolated from PBMCs. These receptors were taken from a human donor in good health. CDR3s include the opening cysteine and the closing phenylalanine or tryptophan. The order of the fields is clone size, J gene, V gene, D gene, CDR3 protein, CDR3 DNA. The D gene is left open where the match is weak. Only part of the rows carry a size: once, few, many, or a class if the clone is expanded.

NA TRBJ2-7 TRBV7-8 TRBD1 CASSQQGLGYEQYF TGTGCCAGCAGCCAACAGGGGTTAGGGTACGAGCAGTACTTC
NA TRBJ1-1 TRBV5-1 NA CASSLGGGGAMNTEAFF TGCGCCAGCAGCTTGGGGGGCGGGGGAGCCATGAACACTGAAGCTTTCTTT
NA TRBJ2-1 TRBV4-1 NA CASGHGAEQFF TGCGCCAGCGGACATGGCGCTGAGCAGTTCTTC
once TRBJ1-2 TRBV29-1 NA CSVEAEHRAGYTF TGCAGCGTTGAAGCGGAGCACAGGGCTGGCTACACCTTC
NA TRBJ1-2 TRBV14 NA CASSQDRASGVNYGYTF TGTGCCAGCAGCCAAGATAGGGCCAGCGGCGTGAACTATGGCTACACCTTC
few TRBJ1-5 TRBV12-5 NA CASGLEEGSNQPQHF TGTGCTAGTGGTTTGGAGGAGGGAAGCAATCAGCCCCAGCATTTT
NA TRBJ1-1 TRBV7-8 TRBD1 CASSLGHRGEAEAFF TGTGCCAGCAGCTTAGGTCACAGGGGTGAGGCTGAAGCTTTCTTT
NA TRBJ2-7 TRBV10-1 NA CASSATKTGEQYF TGCGCCAGCTCGGCGACTAAAACCGGCGAGCAGTACTTC
NA TRBJ2-7 TRBV13 TRBD2 CASSLGGGTYEQYF TGTGCCAGCAGCTTAGGCGGGGGGACCTACGAGCAGTACTTC
NA TRBJ2-7 TRBV6-1 NA CASSETGSVNEQYF TGTGCCAGCAGTGAAACAGGCAGTGTCAACGAGCAGTACTTC
NA TRBJ1-5 TRBV5-6 NA CASSIRGQPQHF TGTGCCAGCAGCATACGGGGGCAGCCCCAGCATTTT
NA TRBJ2-3 TRBV19 NA CASRGATSTDTQYF TGTGCCAGTAGAGGAGCGACTAGCACAGATACGCAGTATTTT
NA TRBJ1-1 TRBV19 NA CASSRQSPEAFF TGTGCCAGTAGTAGACAGAGTCCTGAAGCTTTCTTT
once TRBJ1-1 TRBV6-5 NA CASSYALGGNTEAFF TGTGCCAGCAGTTACGCTCTGGGGGGGAACACTGAAGCTTTCTTT
NA TRBJ1-3 TRBV7-2 NA CASSLEGDGNTIYF TGTGCCAGCAGTTTAGAGGGAGATGGAAACACCATATATTTT
NA TRBJ2-7 TRBV7-8 NA CASSFASRQGTYEQYF TGTGCCAGCAGCTTCGCCAGTCGGCAGGGGACCTACGAGCAGTACTTC
NA TRBJ1-2 TRBV30 NA CAWSVGGGSSYTF TGTGCCTGGAGTGTAGGCGGGGGTTCTAGCTACACCTTC
NA TRBJ1-2 TRBV5-1 NA CASGGREKRGYTF TGCGCCAGCGGAGGGAGGGAAAAAAGAGGCTACACCTTC